Listed below are T cell receptor beta chains from one sample, sequenced in a study of T cells in Graves' hyperthyroidism and ophthalmopathy. TCRdb redid the calling of the multiplex PCR reads with MiXCR, one entry per CDR3 protein. The sample holds around 760,000 distinct CDR3 sequences, 30% to 40% seen once. Sequencing used blood. The receptors were gathered from a woman aged 40-49 years with Graves' hyperthyroidism. Both conserved end residues are part of each CDR3. D genes are given only for firm matches. Clone size is given for some rows only: seen once, a few or many times, or a class if the clone is expanded.

TRBJ2-7,many,17,NA,TRBV2,TGTGCCAGCAGTCCGAGCGGTTCCAGCACGGCCGCTTACGAGCAGTACTTC,CASSPSGSSTAAYEQYF
TRBJ1-4,NA,15,NA,TRBV6-5,TGTGCCAGCAGTAAGAGGCACAGGGATGGTGAAAAACTGCTTTTT,CASSKRHRDGEKLLF
TRBJ1-2,NA,14,TRBD1,TRBV6-5,TGTGCCAGCAATATGCAGGGACAGGGCTATGGCTACACCTTC,CASNMQGQGYGYTF
TRBJ1-1,NA,14,NA,TRBV10-3,TGTGCCATCAGGGAGTCTGGGCTAAACACTGAAGCTTTCTTT,CAIRESGLNTEAFF
TRBJ1-1,many,15,NA,TRBV29-1,TGCAGCGTCCCCCTTCAGGGGTGGTTGAACACTGAAGCTTTCTTT,CSVPLQGWLNTEAFF
TRBJ1-4,few,16,TRBD1,TRBV11-2,TGTGCCAGCAGAAGACAGGGGTTCGTTTCTAATGAAAAACTGTTTTTT,CASRRQGFVSNEKLFF
TRBJ1-6,once,19,TRBD1,TRBV10-3,TGTGCCATCAGTGAGTCGGCCGGACAGGGGATAGAAAATAATTCACCCCTCCACTTT,CAISESAGQGIENNSPLHF
TRBJ1-6,NA,14,NA,TRBV7-2,TGTGCCAGCAGCGGGGGATATCGTAATTCACCCCTCCACTTT,CASSGGYRNSPLHF
TRBJ1-4,NA,16,NA,TRBV6-5,TGTGCCAGCAGTTACGAGCGAAAAGATGGAGATGAAAAACTGTTTTTT,CASSYERKDGDEKLFF
TRBJ1-2,NA,16,TRBD1,TRBV6-5,TGTGCCAGCAGTTACTCGGGAGGGACAGCTAACTATGGCTACACCTTC,CASSYSGGTANYGYTF
TRBJ1-5,few,15,NA,TRBV4-3,TGCGCCAGCAGCCAGGACTCCAACACTAATCAGCCCCAGCATTTT,CASSQDSNTNQPQHF
TRBJ1-2,few,13,NA,TRBV28,TGTGCCAGCAGTTTAGGCGGGGAAGCTGGCTACACCTTC,CASSLGGEAGYTF
TRBJ1-2,many,17,TRBD1,TRBV9,TGTGCCAGCAGCGTAGAGGTCGGGACAGGTCAATACTATGGCTACACCTTC,CASSVEVGTGQYYGYTF
TRBJ2-6,NA,18,NA,TRBV10-3,TGTGCCAGCAGTTACTCTGTGAGGGACAACTCTGGGGCCAACGTCCTGACTTTC,CASSYSVRDNSGANVLTF
TRBJ2-5,many,14,NA,TRBV19,TGTGCCAGTAGTACTGGTGGGGCCCAAGAGACCCAGTACTTC,CASSTGGAQETQYF
TRBJ1-5,NA,13,NA,TRBV7-8,TGTGCCAGCAGCTCCCCTGGGGGTCAGCCCCAGCATTTT,CASSSPGGQPQHF
TRBJ2-7,NA,15,TRBD1,TRBV6-5,TGTGCCAGCAGCTGGACAGGGGTTAGGTCCTACGAGCAGTACTTC,CASSWTGVRSYEQYF
TRBJ1-1,few,13,NA,TRBV12-5,TGTGCTAGTGGTTCCCGCCTGGGCACTGAAGCTTTCTTT,CASGSRLGTEAFF
TRBJ1-6,many,15,NA,TRBV11-2,TGTGCCAGCAGCCCCCGGGACATGCGGTCTTCACCCCTCCACTTT,CASSPRDMRSSPLHF
TRBJ1-4,NA,13,NA,TRBV6-2/TRBV6-3,TGTGCCAGCAGTTACCTGTTGCCGAAGAAACTGTTTTTT,CASSYLLPKKLFF
TRBJ2-5,many,14,NA,TRBV11-2,TGTGCCAGCAGCTTAGTGGGGGGTTGGGAGACCCAGTACTTC,CASSLVGGWETQYF
TRBJ2-5,many,13,TRBD2,TRBV29-1,TGCAGCGCCCGGACTAGCGCCCAAGAGACCCAGTACTTC,CSARTSAQETQYF
TRBJ1-3,many,14,NA,TRBV12-3/TRBV12-4,TGTGCCAGCACCTGGACAAGCTCTGGAAACACCATATATTTT,CASTWTSSGNTIYF
TRBJ1-6,NA,16,NA,TRBV11-3,TGTGCCAGCAGCCAAGAGCGGAGCTCCTATAATTCACCCCTCCACTTT,CASSQERSSYNSPLHF
TRBJ1-1,NA,19,NA,TRBV7-9,TGTGCCAGCAGCTTAAGTTTGAAGACCCGGGCTCCAGGGAACACTGAAGCTTTCTTT,CASSLSLKTRAPGNTEAFF
TRBJ2-5,NA,16,NA,TRBV7-3,TGTGCCAGCAGCCGGACAGATGGGGCCCTCCAAGAGACCCAGTACTTC,CASSRTDGALQETQYF